This entry is about one T cell receptor (beta chain). Generated by immunoSEQ multiplex PCR, the TCRdb table keeps only in-frame clones and is missing some. The sample lists 20,000 to 30,000 clones; around 90% were seen once. The data originate from a study of lymphopenia after photon versus proton radiotherapy. Germline CDR1 MNHNY, CDR2 SVGAGI (reference sequence). V shed 6 bases and J 1 base; nucleotides not matched to a gene: 8. The CDR3 runs to 15 residues. Material: peripheral blood, obtained from a patient treated with photon-based radiotherapy. The V gene is TRBV6-6, the J gene TRBJ1-2; 7 nucleotides agree with TRBD1. This receptor was obtained from a woman between 50 and 59 years old with cholangiocarcinoma. The CDR3 DNA follows: TGTGCCAGCAGGGAGACAGGGAAGATTAACTATGGCTACACCTTC. As protein: CASRETGKINYGYTF.